This TCR beta chain was found in a study of PD-1 blockade in classical Hodgkin lymphoma. Study-level results: Prior to therapy, complete responders displayed diversity much like that of newly diagnosed patients.

Clones were sequenced by immunoSEQ multiplex PCR, and TCRdb holds only the in-frame ones, with some missing. The sample has about 100,000 clones, 75% to 90% seen once; the top ten hold 6.6%. V was pared by 2 bases and J by 6 bases, with 8 bases of the junction left unmatched. Germline assignment: CDR1 ENHRY and CDR2 SYGVKD. The CDR3 extends over 16 amino acids. With regard to this clone: Its matching antigen is unknown.

Each patient experienced a relapse that followed autologous stem cell transplantation, and brentuximab vedotin exposure varied. Progressive disease, partial response or complete response was each patient's best response. The V gene is TRBV10-3, the J gene TRBJ1-2; 11 bases line up with TRBD1. The material was peripheral blood mononuclear cells (PBMCs), obtained before the second cycle of nivolumab. The TCR originated in a human donor with classical Hodgkin lymphoma. The CDR3 sequence is CAISETRTGGAHGYTF. The CDR3 DNA sequence: TGTGCCATCAGTGAGACAAGGACAGGGGGCGCACATGGCTACACCTTC.